This paragraph reports one T cell receptor beta chain. What it recognizes is unknown. The entry originates in a study of PD-1 blockade in classical Hodgkin lymphoma. About the research overall: Nivolumab was administered to patients intravenously at 3 mg/kg every 2 weeks.

Every one of the patients relapsed after autologous stem cell transplantation (brentuximab vedotin exposure was variable). J lost 1 base, V lost 5 bases, and 3 bases had no gene match. The germline V gene encodes CDR1 SGHRS and CDR2 YFSETQ. The CDR3 runs to 14 residues. Study-wide findings and caveats: Patients were excluded if nivolumab began under 1 year after ASCT (the autologous transplant). Partial responders and progressors had significantly lower baseline TCR diversity.

The method was immunoSEQ multiplex PCR; TCRdb's version includes in-frame clones alone and lacks a portion of them. Of approximately 160,000 clones detected, under 85% appear once; the ten largest clones hold roughly 9.2%. The TCR comes from a human donor with classical Hodgkin lymphoma. The rearrangement joins TRBV5-1 to TRBJ2-3; 8 bases line up with TRBD2. Here the sequenced sample was peripheral blood mononuclear cells (PBMCs), taken before the second cycle of nivolumab. The CDR3 nucleotides read TGCGCCAGCAGTCGAGCGGGAGGCACAGATACGCAGTATTTT. Translation gives CASSRAGGTDTQYF. The whole variable domain, filled in from reference TRBV5-1 and TRBJ2-3, reads KAGVTQTPRYLIKTRGQQVTLSCSPISGHRSVSWYQQTPGQGLQFLFEYFSETQRNKGNFPGRFSGRQFSNSRSEMNVSTLELGDSALYLCASSRAGGTDTQYFGPGTRLTVL.